This T cell receptor (beta chain) was found in a study of cytotoxic CD8 clonotypes in ibrutinib-treated CLL. Study overall: Included were 11 relapsed/refractory and some 15 treatment-naive patients, of whom roughly 17 were IGHV unmutated.

Many counts were recorded for this clone. Its antigen remains unidentified. Investigators sourced about 2 micrograms of genomic DNA from cryopreserved PBMCs for TCR beta libraries. Points from the study as a whole: Exceeding age-matched healthy donors, baseline clonality also tracked the counts of circulating CD8+ T cells.

The CDR3 has 12 residues. The germline CDR1 and CDR2 sequences are SQVTM and ANQGSEA. With 4 bases removed from V and 2 bases from J, the gap between germline ends came to 8 bases. The method was immunoSEQ multiplex PCR; TCRdb's version includes in-frame clones alone and lacks a portion of them. The sample includes around 97,000 clones, 60% to 80% of them seen just once. The chain uses TRBV29-1 and TRBJ1-2, with D hard to call. The sequence was obtained from a human donor with chronic lymphocytic leukemia. The material was PBMCs, obtained after 12 months of ibrutinib treatment. CDR3 in DNA: TGCAGCGTTGTGTTCTCGAACTATGGCTACACCTTC. This codes for CSVVFSNYGYTF. Drawing the rest from reference TRBV29-1 and TRBJ1-2, the complete variable domain is SAVISQKPSRDICQRGTSLTIQCQVDSQVTMMFWYRQQPGQSLTLIATANQGSEATYESGFVIDKFPISRPNLTFSTLTVSNMSPEDSSIYLCSVVFSNYGYTFGSGTRLTVV.